The 24 T cell receptor beta chains listed next were all sequenced from one sample in a study of T cell responses to AZD1222 COVID-19 vaccine. Assay used: immunoSEQ multiplex PCR; TCRdb lists only in-frame clones, some missing. This table holds more than 110,000 clones, 85% to 90% found once. The specimen was peripheral blood, collected on day 0 of AZD1222 vaccination. These receptors were obtained from an adult in good health.

CDR3 residues: CASSLAGLSDRAYGYTF. CDR3 sequence (DNA): TGTGCCAGCAGTTTAGCCGGGTTGAGCGATCGGGCCTATGGCTACACCTTC. The chain combines TRBV28 with TRBJ1-2; unclear D gene. CDR1 MDHEN and CDR2 SYDVKM come from the germline V gene. The CDR3 length is 17 residues. Trimming took 2 bases from V and 4 from J, leaving 20 bases between them.

The chain joins TRBV23-1 to TRBJ2-6; D gene uncertain. TRBV23-1 is flagged as an ORF with uncertain function. Trimming took off 4 bases at V and 0 bases at J, with 7 bases between the two ends. The CDR3 runs 15 residues. This chain's CDR3 is CASSPQSSGANVLTF. In DNA, the CDR3 is TGCGCCAGCAGTCCCCAGAGCTCTGGGGCCAACGTCCTGACTTTC.

This chain connects TRBV5-8 to TRBJ2-4; 14 bases map to TRBD2. The CDR3 covers 19 residues. V lost 4 bases, J lost 0 bases, and 9 bases stayed unmatched. Germline CDR1 and CDR2: SGHTS and YDEGEE. The CDR3 spells CASSPGTSGSLVAKNIQYF. The CDR3 nucleotides are TGTGCCAGCAGCCCCGGGACTAGCGGGAGTCTCGTAGCCAAAAACATTCAGTACTTC.

The table lists this clone with a count of one. The CDR3 here is CASSASTSGATDTQYF. CDR3 nucleotide sequence: TGTGCCAGCAGCGCGTCGACTAGCGGGGCCACAGATACGCAGTATTTT. The V call is TRBV4-2, the J call TRBJ2-3, with TRBD2 matching 11 bases. Trimming at V came to 5 bases and at J to 2 bases, leaving 6 bases not matched to a gene. Germline CDR1 is LGHNA and CDR2 is YNFKEQ. The CDR3 has 16 residues.

This clone turned up a few times. The chain recombines TRBV19 with TRBJ2-7; a weak D match, TRBD2 (7 bases). CDR3 size: 15 residues. Germline V gene data show CDR1 as LNHDA and CDR2 as SQIVND (reference sequence). Trimming pared 6 bases from V and 2 bases from J, leaving 17 bases between. CDR3 protein: CASSAGAGPAYEQYF. The CDR3 DNA reads TGTGCCAGTAGCGCGGGGGCGGGCCCAGCCTACGAGCAGTACTTC.

CDR3 residues: CAISAGLAGGETQYF. For the CDR3, the DNA is TGTGCCATCAGTGCCGGACTAGCGGGAGGGGAGACCCAGTACTTC. The chain links TRBV10-3 to TRBJ2-5; 15 bases agree with TRBD2. CDR1 ENHRY and CDR2 SYGVKD come from the germline V gene. Trimming took 4 bases from V and 5 from J; bases not matched to a gene: 2. The length of the CDR3 is 15 residues.

There are a few counts of this clone. This sequence joins TRBV6-5 and TRBJ1-3; tentatively, D is TRBD1 (6 bases). V lost 3 bases to trimming and J lost 2 bases, with 14 bases between them. CDR3 size: 16 residues. From germline, CDR1 is MNHEY and CDR2 SVGAGI. CDR3 protein: CASSYSWGQAGNTIYF. The CDR3 coding sequence is TGTGCCAGCAGTTATTCTTGGGGGCAGGCTGGAAACACCATATATTTT.

The chain carries TRBV7-9 and TRBJ2-5; 10 nucleotides line up with TRBD2. Germline V gene lookup returns CDR1 SEHNR and CDR2 FQNEAQ (reference sequence). This CDR3 spans 16 amino acids. Germline trimming cut 5 bases from V and 9 bases from J; bases unmatched to any gene: 15. The CDR3 DNA reads TGTGCCAGCAGCCCCCACCAGCGGGAGGGCCTGTGGGCCCAGTACTTC. Protein sequence: CASSPHQREGLWAQYF.

This CDR3 is CASSQVSNSPLNNEQFF. Written as DNA, the CDR3 is TGTGCCAGCAGCCAAGTTTCCAACTCTCCCTTGAACAATGAGCAGTTCTTC. The rearrangement joins TRBV4-2 to TRBJ2-1; D is unresolved. The V end lost 1 base, the J end lost 5 bases, and 18 bases lay between the germline ends. This CDR3 is 17 amino acids long. CDR1 and CDR2 from the germline V gene are LGHNA and YNFKEQ.

The CDR3 loop reads CASRGMGGAYNEQFF. Written as DNA, the CDR3 is TGTGCCAGCAGGGGGATGGGGGGAGCCTACAATGAGCAGTTCTTC. This chain uses TRBV27 with TRBJ2-1; tentative D call: TRBD2 (6 bases). This CDR3 is 15 amino acids long. Per the germline V gene, CDR1 is MNHEY and CDR2 is SMNVEV (reference sequence). V was cut by 6 bases and J by 2 bases, with 14 bases left in between.

This chain links TRBV30 with TRBJ2-1; tentative D call: TRBD2 (5 bases). The CDR3 has 13 residues. Germline CDR1 and CDR2: GTSNPN and SVGIG (reference sequence). V shed 5 bases and J shed 12 bases, with 20 bases lying between them. In nucleotides, the CDR3 is TGTGCCTGGCTGGAGCAGCCTAGCCCGAGGCAGTTCTTC. Encoded protein: CAWLEQPSPRQFF.

The CDR3 bases are TGTGCCAGCAGCTTGGCCCCTGGAGCTGGGACAGATACGCAGTATTTT. This encodes CASSLAPGAGTDTQYF. The J gene is TRBJ2-3, the V gene TRBV5-5; no reliable D call. This CDR3 spans 16 amino acids. Trimming pared 0 bases from V and 3 bases from J, leaving 14 bases between. Germline-derived CDR1 and CDR2 are SGHKS and YYEKEE (reference sequence).

The chain recombines TRBV28 with TRBJ1-5; maybe TRBD1 (6 bases). The CDR3 is made up of 14 amino acids. The germline V and J ends were trimmed by 7 bases and 2 bases, with 12 bases remaining between them. Germline CDR1 reads MDHEN; CDR2 reads SYDVKM. Written as DNA, the CDR3 is TGTGCCAGCACTCACAGGGTCGGCAATCAGCCCCAGCATTTT. Protein: CASTHRVGNQPQHF.

V usage is TRBV5-1 and J usage is TRBJ2-1; D might be TRBD2 (6 bases). CDR1 is SGHRS and CDR2 is YFSETQ in the germline V gene. Trimming took 3 bases from V and 6 from J, leaving 16 bases between them. The CDR3 is 15 residues long. The CDR3 spells CASSSATGVLNEQFF. In DNA, the CDR3 is TGCGCCAGCAGCTCGGCTACGGGAGTCCTCAATGAGCAGTTCTTC.

The V and J genes are TRBV3-1 (or the pseudogene TRBV3-2) and TRBJ2-3, with 10 bases fitting TRBD1. Germline lookup yields CDR1 LGHDT and CDR2 YNNKEL (reference sequence). This CDR3 has 16 residues. V gave up 2 bases and J gave up 4 bases; unmatched junction bases: 6. CDR3 bases: TGTGCCAGCAGCCAACTCGACAGGGGGCTGGCAGATACGCAGTATTTT. As protein: CASSQLDRGLADTQYF.

The chain uses TRBV9 and TRBJ1-1; D might be TRBD1 (5 bases). The CDR3 consists of 12 residues. Deletions cut 5 bases from V and 1 base from J, with 6 bases between. Germline CDR1 is SGDLS and CDR2 is YYNGEE. CDR3 bases: TGTGCCAGCAGAGGACAGAACACTGAAGCTTTCTTT. Encoded protein: CASRGQNTEAFF.

J is TRBJ2-1 and V is TRBV18; no reliable D call. Trimming removed 3 bases from V and 4 bases from J, with 4 bases in between. This CDR3 is 12 amino acids long. Germline V gene sequence: CDR1 KGHSH, CDR2 LQKENI. CDR3: CASSPDYNEQFF. The CDR3 nucleotides are TGTGCCAGCTCACCCGATTACAATGAGCAGTTCTTC.

V gene TRBV5-1 combines with J gene TRBJ1-2; D is unresolved. The CDR3 totals 14 residues. Germline V lookup: CDR1 SGHRS, CDR2 YFSETQ. V lost 4 bases and J 6 bases, leaving 16 bases between the germline ends. In DNA, the CDR3 is TGCGCCAGCAGCCGGCCAGAATCTGTGGATGGCTACACCTTC. Its protein product is CASSRPESVDGYTF.

The chain's CDR3 is CASSRDDQETQYF. Written as DNA, the CDR3 is TGCGCCAGCAGCCGGGACGACCAAGAGACCCAGTACTTC. V is TRBV5-1 and J is TRBJ2-5, with D possibly being TRBD1 or TRBD2 (5 bases each). The CDR3 loop spans 13 amino acids. The V gene lost 4 bases and the J gene lost 0 bases, with 7 bases spanning the gap. Looked up from germline, CDR1 is SGHRS and CDR2 is YFSETQ.

The chain joins TRBV7-8 to TRBJ2-1, with D maybe TRBD2 (6 bases). Trimming took 3 bases from V and 4 from J, leaving 13 bases between them. Germline assignment: CDR1 SGHVS and CDR2 FQNEAQ. This CDR3 has 15 residues. The CDR3 region is CASSLRRAVYNEQFF. The CDR3 nucleotides are TGTGCCAGCAGCTTGCGGAGGGCCGTTTACAATGAGCAGTTCTTC.

This chain uses TRBV19 with TRBJ2-7, with a tentative D call TRBD1 (6 bases). The V and J ends lost 10 bases and 2 bases respectively, with 18 bases between them. Germline CDR1 LNHDA, CDR2 SQIVND (reference sequence). This CDR3 has 14 residues. The chain's CDR3 is CATRLDRSPYEQYF. The CDR3 DNA follows: TGTGCCACCCGACTTGACAGGTCCCCCTACGAGCAGTACTTC. Full variable domain (remainder filled in from reference TRBV19 and TRBJ2-7): DGGITQSPKYLFRKEGQNVTLSCEQNLNHDAMYWYRQDPGQGLRLIYYSQIVNDFQKGDIAEGYSVSREKKESFPLTVTSAQKNPTAFYLCATRLDRSPYEQYFGPGTRLTVT.

The chain carries TRBV24-1 and TRBJ1-2, with unresolved D. Trimming shortened V by 1 base and J by 4 bases, and 9 bases separated the two germline ends. CDR1 KGHDR and CDR2 SFDVKD come from the germline V gene. The length of the CDR3 is 14 residues. CDR3 nucleotides: TGTGCCACCAGTGATTTCCAGCAGACCTATGGCTACACCTTC. This translates into CATSDFQQTYGYTF.

The V gene is TRBV19, the J gene TRBJ1-1; D might be TRBD1 (5 bases). With 6 bases removed from V and 3 bases from J, the gap between germline ends came to 14 bases. Per germline, CDR1 LNHDA and CDR2 SQIVND (reference sequence). This CDR3 spans 14 amino acids. The chain's CDR3 is CASREVRDYTEAFF. Written as DNA, the CDR3 is TGTGCCAGTAGAGAGGTCAGGGACTACACTGAAGCTTTCTTT. Full variable domain (remainder filled in from reference TRBV19 and TRBJ1-1): DGGITQSPKYLFRKEGQNVTLSCEQNLNHDAMYWYRQDPGQGLRLIYYSQIVNDFQKGDIAEGYSVSREKKESFPLTVTSAQKNPTAFYLCASREVRDYTEAFFGQGTRLTVV.

The J gene is TRBJ1-2, the V gene TRBV2; TRBD1 aligns across 8 bases. V lost 8 bases to trimming and J lost 5 bases; unmatched junction nucleotides: 7. The CDR3 consists of 13 residues. From germline, CDR1 is SNHLY and CDR2 FYNNEI. The CDR3 spells CASDRGTNYGYTF. In DNA, the CDR3 is TGTGCCAGCGACAGGGGAACAAATTATGGCTACACCTTC.